This TCR beta chain was recovered during a study of blood T cell repertoires in COVID-19. For the study at large: The study drew acute and convalescent COVID-19 samples from the United States, Italy and Spain. Sample material is recorded as cDNA or gDNA derived from T cells, B-cell-depleted T cells, or PBMCs.

Germline lookup yields CDR1 SGHAT and CDR2 FQNNGV. This CDR3 has 16 amino acids. V dropped 4 bases and J dropped 5 bases, with 20 bases sitting between them. How the authors handled the data: Reference gene primer amplification gave nucleated cell count estimates. Sequenced by immunoSEQ multiplex PCR; TCRdb stores in-frame clones only, minus some. For V, J and clone size, that table is used; D and trimming come from the DNA. Of 150,000 to 200,000 clones in the sample, about 87% were seen once. The V gene is TRBV11-2, the J gene TRBJ1-2, with D possibly matching TRBD1 (6 bases). This clonotype was obtained from a man aged 40-49 years with active or convalescent COVID-19. Material: peripheral blood. The CDR3 nucleotides are TGTGCCAGCAGCTACCTCTCGGGGGGCATACATTATGGCTACACCTTC. Amino acids: CASSYLSGGIHYGYTF.